This T cell receptor beta chain was sequenced in a study of graft-versus-host responses after intestinal transplantation. Sequencing used immunoSEQ multiplex PCR; TCRdb keeps in-frame clones, though not all of them. The table lists around 100,000 clones, roughly 93% of them singletons. Worth noting for this clone: What it binds is unknown.

Trimming removed 3 bases at V and 5 bases at J, with 10 bases between. The CDR3 runs to 13 residues. CDR1 is SNHLY and CDR2 is FYNNEI in the germline V gene. The material was unstimulated CD8+ T cells sorted from spleen or lymph node cells, obtained before intestinal transplant. V is TRBV2 and J is TRBJ1-2; no firm D call. The receptor comes from a human donor who received an intestinal transplant. Here the CDR3 DNA reads TGTGCCAGCAGTGAGGCCGAAGAGTATGGCTACACCTTC. This sequence encodes CASSEAEEYGYTF.